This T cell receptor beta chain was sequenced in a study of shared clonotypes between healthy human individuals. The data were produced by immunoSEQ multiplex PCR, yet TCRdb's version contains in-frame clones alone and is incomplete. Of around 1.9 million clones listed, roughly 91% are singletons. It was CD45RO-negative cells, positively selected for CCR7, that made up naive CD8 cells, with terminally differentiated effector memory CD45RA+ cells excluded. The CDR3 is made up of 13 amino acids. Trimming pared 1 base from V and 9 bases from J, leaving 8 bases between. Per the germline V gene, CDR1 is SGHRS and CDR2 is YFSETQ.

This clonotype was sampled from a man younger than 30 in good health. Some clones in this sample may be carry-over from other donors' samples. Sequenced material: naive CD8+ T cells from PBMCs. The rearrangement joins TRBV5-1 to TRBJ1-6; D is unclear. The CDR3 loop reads CASSLSSASPLHF. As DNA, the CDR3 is TGCGCCAGCAGCTTGAGCTCAGCTTCACCCCTCCACTTT.